A single sample gave rise to the 8 T cell receptor beta chains below, sequenced in a study of OX40 agonist ivuxolimab in advanced cancers. Libraries were prepared by immunoSEQ multiplex PCR; TCRdb keeps only in-frame clonotypes and omits some of them. The repertoire holds around 30,000 clones, with more than 80% as singletons. Sequenced here: CD4+ or CD8+ T cells sorted from blood, sampled in a trial of the OX40 agonist ivuxolimab. The receptor set was obtained from an adult with an advanced solid tumor such as melanoma, head and neck, liver or kidney cancer.

This clone turned up a few times. This chain links TRBV7-3 with TRBJ2-1, with 8 bases aligning to TRBD2. The CDR3 extends over 15 amino acids. V dropped 7 bases and J dropped 0; count of bases not matched to a gene: 5. Germline values: CDR1 SGHTA, CDR2 FQGTGA. The CDR3 is CASMQSGGSYNEQFF. For the CDR3, the DNA is TGTGCCAGCATGCAAAGCGGGGGCTCCTACAATGAGCAGTTCTTC.

The CDR3 region has the DNA TGTGCCAGCAGCTTTGTTGCGGGATTCACAGATACGCAGTATTTT. The encoded protein is CASSFVAGFTDTQYF. The J gene is TRBJ2-3, the V gene TRBV12-1; the table's TRBD2 call for D was not verified on the DNA. TRBV12-1 is noted as a pseudogene. The CDR3 length is 15 residues.

CDR3 in DNA: TGTGCCAGCAGCTTAGGAACGACAGTCGCGTGGGAGACCCAGTACTTC. As protein: CASSLGTTVAWETQYF. V is TRBV7-7 and J is TRBJ2-5, with D perhaps matching TRBD1 (5 bases). Per germline, CDR1 SSHAT and CDR2 FNYEAQ (reference sequence). V lost 1 base and J 5 bases, leaving 17 bases between the germline ends. The CDR3 extends over 16 amino acids. Full variable domain (outside the CDR3, taken from reference TRBV7-7 and TRBJ2-5): GAGVSQSPRYKVTKRGQDVTLRCDPISSHATLYWYQQALGQGPEFLTYFNYEAQPDKSGLPSDRFSAERPEGSISTLTIQRTEQRDSAMYRCASSLGTTVAWETQYFGPGTRLLVL.

This chain's CDR3 is CSVAGLADLLSSTDTQYF. The DNA for the CDR3 is TGCAGCGTTGCTGGACTAGCGGACCTACTGTCTAGCACAGATACGCAGTATTTT. This sequence joins TRBV29-1 and TRBJ2-3; 10 bases align to TRBD2. Germline V gives CDR1 SQVTM, CDR2 ANQGSEA. V dropped 4 bases and J dropped 0; count of bases not matched to a gene: 13. This CDR3 spans 18 amino acids.

The chain has TRBV10-3 and TRBJ1-2; 9 bases fit TRBD1. CDR3 length: 13 residues. J was trimmed by 7 bases and V by 6 bases; bases with no gene match: 6. In germline, CDR1 is ENHRY, CDR2 SYGVKD. The DNA for the CDR3 is TGTGCCATCAGCGACACAGGGGGCGTTGGCTACACCTTC. Residues: CAISDTGGVGYTF.

The count of this clone is one. The chain couples TRBV29-1 to TRBJ2-5; D is undetermined. V was shortened by 7 bases and J by 5 bases, with 8 bases between the two germline ends. This CDR3 has 10 amino acids. Germline V lookup: CDR1 SQVTM, CDR2 ANQGSEA. CDR3 loop: CSAGLETQYF. In nucleotides, the CDR3 is TGCAGCGCAGGCCTTGAGACCCAGTACTTC.

The V gene is TRBV4-1, the J gene TRBJ2-2; no firm D call. The CDR3 runs to 14 residues. The V and J ends lost 0 bases and 5 bases respectively, with 7 bases between them. Germline CDR1 is MGHRA and CDR2 is YSYEKL. CDR3 protein: CASSQEVSTGELFF. The CDR3 nucleotides read TGCGCCAGCAGCCAAGAGGTGTCAACCGGGGAGCTGTTTTTT.

The chain recombines TRBV14 with TRBJ2-3, with D perhaps being TRBD1 or TRBD2 (5 bases each). The germline CDR1 and CDR2 sequences are SGHDN and FVKESK. V dropped 6 bases and J dropped 6 bases, with 13 bases sitting between them. The CDR3 consists of 13 residues. CDR3 amino acids: CASSWGLKDTQYF. In DNA, the CDR3 is TGTGCCAGCAGTTGGGGGTTAAAGGATACGCAGTATTTT.